A single sample is the source of the 3 T cell receptor beta chains below, sequenced in a study of shared clonotypes between healthy human individuals. Using immunoSEQ multiplex PCR, the repertoire was profiled, and TCRdb retains in-frame clones only, with some absent. The repertoire holds 2 million to 2.5 million clones, with almost 96% as singletons. Sequencing was performed on naive CD4+ T cells sorted from blood. Subset reported: CD45RA+ positively selected. These receptors all come from a young man in good health.

The rearrangement joins TRBV7-9 to TRBJ1-1; D remains unclear. From germline, CDR1 is SEHNR and CDR2 FQNEAQ (reference sequence). V lost 4 bases and J 4 bases, leaving 7 bases between the germline ends. The CDR3 runs 12 residues. CDR3 sequence reads: CASSYSATEAFF. The CDR3 bases are TGTGCCAGCAGCTACTCGGCCACTGAAGCTTTCTTT.

J is TRBJ2-7 and V is TRBV28, with D perhaps TRBD1 (6 bases). The germline V gene encodes CDR1 MDHEN and CDR2 SYDVKM. CDR3 length: 13 amino acids. Between the trimmed V and J ends, which lost 6 bases and 3 bases, there was a span of 12 bases. DNA for the CDR3: TGTGCCAGCAGGTCAGGGGCAAACTACGAGCAGTACTTC. Encoded protein: CASRSGANYEQYF.

The chain is built from TRBV7-9 and TRBJ1-2; D is unclear. Trimming removed 4 bases from V and 8 bases from J, with 20 bases in between. CDR1 and CDR2 from the germline V gene are SEHNR and FQNEAQ (reference sequence). The CDR3 is made up of 15 amino acids. In DNA, the CDR3 is TGTGCCAGCAGCTCCCGGTGGAGCAACCTGGCGGGCTACACCTTC. Residues: CASSSRWSNLAGYTF.